The T cell receptor (beta chain) described here comes from a study of identical twins. This clonotype has only a few counts. TCRdb recomputed calls from the 5' RACE reads with MiXCR, one row per CDR3 protein. Among about 700,000 distinct CDR3 sequences listed, approximately 6% were seen once. Trimming removed 2 bases from V and 0 bases from J, with 12 bases in between. Germline values: CDR1 SGHDN, CDR2 FVKESK. The CDR3 loop spans 16 amino acids. Material: naive T cells sorted from blood. The chain links TRBV14 to TRBJ2-3; possibly TRBD2 for D (6 bases). The sequence was obtained from a man aged 18 to 29 in good health. The CDR3 sequence is CASSQLASASTDTQYF. CDR3 nucleotides: TGTGCCAGCAGCCAATTGGCTAGCGCAAGCACAGATACGCAGTATTTT.